The rows below give T cell receptor beta chains drawn from one sample of a study of beta chain features in type 1 diabetes. Sequenced by immunoSEQ multiplex PCR; TCRdb stores in-frame clones only, minus some. Among roughly 180,000 clones, about 8% were seen once, and the ten largest hold about 0.9%. The sequenced material came from central memory CD4+ T cells from blood. Source of these receptors: a woman aged 40 to 50 with type 1 diabetes. CDR3s include the opening cysteine and the closing phenylalanine or tryptophan. A D gene is named only where the DNA matches it firmly. Where a row states a size, it is once, few, many or the class of an expanded clone; other rows omit it.

J gene	D gene	clone size	V gene	CDR3 DNA	CDR3 protein
TRBJ2-2	.	few	TRBV5-1	TGCGCCAGCAGCGCGGGGCTTTCGAACACCGGGGAGCTGTTTTTT	CASSAGLSNTGELFF
TRBJ2-7	TRBD2	.	TRBV30	TGTGCCTCTAGCGGAGTCGCCTACGAGCAGTACTTC	CASSGVAYEQYF
TRBJ2-7	TRBD1	many	TRBV9	TGTGCCAGCAGCGCCGGGACAGGGGTTAACGAGCAGTACTTC	CASSAGTGVNEQYF
TRBJ1-1	.	.	TRBV5-5	TGTGCCAGCAGCCAGACTGTACCGAGCACTGAAGCTTTCTTT	CASSQTVPSTEAFF
TRBJ2-6	.	few	TRBV2	TGTGCCAGCAGCCAGGGTCAAGGGTTAGGGCCTGGGGCCAACGTCCTGACTTTC	CASSQGQGLGPGANVLTF
TRBJ2-1	.	.	TRBV2	TGTGCCAGCAGTGCGGGCTCCAGGGGCGGCAATGAGCAGTTCTTC	CASSAGSRGGNEQFF
TRBJ2-2	.	few	TRBV5-1	TGCGCCAGCAGCTTGGCAGGGTCCAGCACCGGGGAGCTGTTTTTT	CASSLAGSSTGELFF
TRBJ2-1	.	.	TRBV11-1	TGTGCCAGCAGCTTAGCCGGCAATGAGCAGTTCTTC	CASSLAGNEQFF
TRBJ2-7	.	.	TRBV5-1	TGCGCCAGCAGCTTGGTTACCGGGAACTACGAGCAGTACTTC	CASSLVTGNYEQYF
TRBJ1-5	.	few	TRBV23-1	TGCGCCAGCAGTCAATCCCGCTCCGGGGGGCGAGGCAATCAGCCCCAGCATTTT	CASSQSRSGGRGNQPQHF
TRBJ1-1	.	.	TRBV9	TGTGCCAGCAGCGTAGCCCCAGGGCTAATAGCTGAAGCTTTCTTT	CASSVAPGLIAEAFF
TRBJ2-2	TRBD1	.	TRBV5-1	TGCGCCAGCAGAGGACAGGGAAGAAACACCGGGGAGCTGTTTTTT	CASRGQGRNTGELFF
TRBJ1-2	.	.	TRBV20-1	TGCAGTGCTAGAGATTCCGTAGAGGACACCTTC	CSARDSVEDTF
TRBJ2-1	TRBD2	few	TRBV27	TGTGCCAGCAGAGGGACTAGTGGGCTCAATGAGCAGTTCTTC	CASRGTSGLNEQFF
TRBJ2-5	TRBD2	.	TRBV5-1	TGCGCCAGCAGGTTGGCTACTAGCGGGGAGACCCAGTACTTC	CASRLATSGETQYF
TRBJ2-3	.	few	TRBV5-1	TGCGCCAGCAGCTTGGAAGGGGAAGCGCAGTATTTT	CASSLEGEAQYF
TRBJ2-4	.	.	TRBV9	TGTGCCAGCAGCGTAGACGACAGCAACATTCAGTACTTC	CASSVDDSNIQYF